Listed below are T cell receptor beta chains from one sample, sequenced in a study of blood T cell repertoires in COVID-19. Only in-frame clones appear in the TCRdb table, and some are missing; sequencing was by immunoSEQ multiplex PCR. The top ten hold about 1% of the sample, which has over 150,000 clones, more than 75% seen once. The source material was peripheral blood. These receptors were collected from a woman under 30 who had recovered from COVID-19. Each CDR3 is given with its conserved first and last residue. Fields, in order: V gene, D gene, clone size, J gene, CDR3 DNA, CDR3 protein. The D gene is left open where the match is weak. The listing skips clone size in some rows; elsewhere it reads once, few, many or a size class.

V: TRBV6-2/TRBV6-3; D: NA; size: NA; J: TRBJ1-6; DNA: TGTGCCAGCAGCCGACAGTCCCTGGCCCTCCACTTT; CDR3: CASSRQSLALHF
V: TRBV7-3; D: NA; size: NA; J: TRBJ1-1; DNA: TGTGCCAGCAGCTTAGATTCAGGGGTTTTGAGCACTGAAGCTTTCTTT; CDR3: CASSLDSGVLSTEAFF
V: TRBV7-8; D: NA; size: NA; J: TRBJ2-3; DNA: TGTGCCAGCAGCTGGCGAATAGCGGTCACAGATACGCAGTATTTT; CDR3: CASSWRIAVTDTQYF
V: TRBV12-3/TRBV12-4; D: NA; size: NA; J: TRBJ1-6; DNA: TGTGCCAGCAGTTTCGGGGGAAATTCACCCCTCCACTTT; CDR3: CASSFGGNSPLHF
V: TRBV7-9; D: NA; size: NA; J: TRBJ1-5; DNA: TGTGCCAGCAGTTCGGGCAATCAGCCCCAGCATTTT; CDR3: CASSSGNQPQHF
V: TRBV7-2; D: TRBD1; size: once; J: TRBJ1-6; DNA: TGTGCCAGCAGCTTAATCGGGGTCTTAAGACAGGGAGGTAATTCACCCCTCCACTTT; CDR3: CASSLIGVLRQGGNSPLHF
V: TRBV9; D: NA; size: NA; J: TRBJ2-7; DNA: TGTGCCAGCAGCGTACATACAGGGCCCTACGAGCAGTACTTC; CDR3: CASSVHTGPYEQYF
V: TRBV3-1/TRBV3-2; D: TRBD2; size: NA; J: TRBJ2-2; DNA: TGTGCCAGCAGCCCTAGCGGGGGGCGGTCCGGGGAGCTGTTTTTT; CDR3: CASSPSGGRSGELFF
V: TRBV9; D: NA; size: NA; J: TRBJ2-2; DNA: TGTGCCAGCAGCGCATCAGTGAACACCGGGGAGCTGTTTTTT; CDR3: CASSASVNTGELFF
V: TRBV14; D: TRBD2; size: NA; J: TRBJ2-2; DNA: TGTGCCAGCAGCCCGCCTGGTAGCGGGGGGAGCTCGAACACCGGGGAGCTGTTTTTT; CDR3: CASSPPGSGGSSNTGELFF
V: TRBV30; D: TRBD2; size: NA; J: TRBJ2-3; DNA: TGTGCCTGGACAGACGCGCCGGCGGGACTAGCGATAGATACGCAGTATTTT; CDR3: CAWTDAPAGLAIDTQYF
V: TRBV10-1; D: NA; size: once; J: TRBJ2-3; DNA: TGCGCCAGCAGTGGCGGGGGCACAAATACGCAGTATTTT; CDR3: CASSGGGTNTQYF
V: TRBV2; D: NA; size: many; J: TRBJ1-1; DNA: TGTGCCAGCAGTGGGGTAGGCAGGGCGAACACTGAAGCTTTCTTT; CDR3: CASSGVGRANTEAFF
V: TRBV9; D: NA; size: NA; J: TRBJ1-5; DNA: TGTGCCAGCAGCGTAGGAGGGGGGGACAATCAGCCCCAGCATTTT; CDR3: CASSVGGGDNQPQHF
V: TRBV6-5; D: TRBD2; size: NA; J: TRBJ2-1; DNA: TGTGCCACCTCTAGCGGGAGTCTCTACAATGAGCAGTTCTTC; CDR3: CATSSGSLYNEQFF
V: TRBV20-1; D: NA; size: NA; J: TRBJ1-6; DNA: TGCAGTGCTAGTCGGGAGAGTAGCTCCTATAATTCACCCCTCCACTTT; CDR3: CSASRESSSYNSPLHF
V: TRBV2; D: TRBD1; size: NA; J: TRBJ2-1; DNA: TGTGCCAGCAGTCTAGGGGGACAGGGCCCCTACAATGAGCAGTTCTTC; CDR3: CASSLGGQGPYNEQFF
V: TRBV5-1; D: NA; size: NA; J: TRBJ2-2; DNA: TGCGCCAGCAGCTTGGAAGGGGGAATGAGAACCGGGGAGCTGTTTTTT; CDR3: CASSLEGGMRTGELFF
V: TRBV11-3; D: TRBD2; size: NA; J: TRBJ2-1; DNA: TGTGCCAGCAGCTTAAGCGGGGGATACAATGAGCAGTTCTTC; CDR3: CASSLSGGYNEQFF
V: TRBV4-3; D: NA; size: NA; J: TRBJ1-1; DNA: TGCGCCAGCAGCCAAGCAAGAACGAGCGCCATGGTCATGAACACTGAAGCTTTCTTT; CDR3: CASSQARTSAMVMNTEAFF
V: TRBV5-5; D: TRBD2; size: NA; J: TRBJ2-3; DNA: TGTGCCAGCATGACTAGCGTTTCGGTGTTAGATACGCAGTATTTT; CDR3: CASMTSVSVLDTQYF
V: TRBV5-1; D: NA; size: NA; J: TRBJ1-1; DNA: TGCGCCAGCGGAACAGGGAATACTGAAGCTTTCTTT; CDR3: CASGTGNTEAFF
V: TRBV6-2/TRBV6-3; D: NA; size: NA; J: TRBJ2-7; DNA: TGTGCCAGCAGTTACTCTGGACTTCGGAGCTCCTACGAGCAGTACTTC; CDR3: CASSYSGLRSSYEQYF
V: TRBV14; D: TRBD1; size: NA; J: TRBJ1-6; DNA: TGTGCCAGCAGACAGACAGGGTTATATTCACCCCTCCACTTT; CDR3: CASRQTGLYSPLHF
V: TRBV21-1; D: NA; size: NA; J: TRBJ2-3; DNA: TGTGCCAGCAGCGCCGAACGGGGGAGGGGGAGAGCAGATACGCAGTATTTT; CDR3: CASSAERGRGRADTQYF
V: TRBV5-1; D: TRBD2; size: once; J: TRBJ2-5; DNA: TGCGCCAGCAGCTTTGAAGCGGGGCAAGAGACCCAGTACTTC; CDR3: CASSFEAGQETQYF
V: TRBV29-1; D: TRBD1; size: NA; J: TRBJ2-5; DNA: TGCAGCGCTGAGACAGGGGTAGGCGAGACCCAGTACTTC; CDR3: CSAETGVGETQYF
V: TRBV27; D: NA; size: NA; J: TRBJ2-1; DNA: TGTGCCAGCAGACAGTTCTCCTACAATGAGCAGTTCTTC; CDR3: CASRQFSYNEQFF
V: TRBV5-1; D: TRBD2; size: NA; J: TRBJ2-2; DNA: TGCGCCAGCAGCTTCCCCTCAGCGGGAGTAGGTAGTACCGGGGAGCTGTTTTTT; CDR3: CASSFPSAGVGSTGELFF
V: TRBV7-9; D: NA; size: NA; J: TRBJ2-5; DNA: TGTGCCAGCAGCTTAGTCGTCTTCAGTGAAGAGACCCAGTACTTC; CDR3: CASSLVVFSEETQYF
V: TRBV19; D: TRBD1; size: NA; J: TRBJ1-4; DNA: TGTGCCAGTTCCAGGGGGAGAAGTGGGAATGAAAAACTGTTTTTT; CDR3: CASSRGRSGNEKLFF
V: TRBV19; D: NA; size: NA; J: TRBJ1-5; DNA: TGTGCCAGTACCGACGGGATGGAGCCCTCTCATTTT; CDR3: CASTDGMEPSHF
V: TRBV7-8; D: TRBD1; size: once; J: TRBJ1-5; DNA: TGTGCCAGCAGCTTAGACCCAGGGGGACAGCCCCAGCATTTT; CDR3: CASSLDPGGQPQHF
V: TRBV20-1; D: NA; size: NA; J: TRBJ1-3; DNA: TGCAGTGCTAGTACGGGTCGAGTGGGTGAAGGAAACACCATATATTTT; CDR3: CSASTGRVGEGNTIYF
V: TRBV6-2/TRBV6-3; D: NA; size: NA; J: TRBJ2-3; DNA: TGTGCCAGCAGCCTCCCCGGGGAGGGGGACACAGATACGCAGTATTTT; CDR3: CASSLPGEGDTDTQYF
V: TRBV7-6; D: NA; size: NA; J: TRBJ2-5; DNA: TGTGCCAGCAGCTTAGCGCCTGGCGGGGTGGAGACCCAGTACTTC; CDR3: CASSLAPGGVETQYF
V: TRBV4-1; D: NA; size: NA; J: TRBJ2-3; DNA: TGCGCCAGCAGCCAAGACGGGCAGGGCCCAGATACGCAGTATTTT; CDR3: CASSQDGQGPDTQYF
V: TRBV2; D: TRBD1; size: NA; J: TRBJ1-2; DNA: TGTGCCAGCGATACAGGGGGCAGGTCCAACTATGGCTACACCTTC; CDR3: CASDTGGRSNYGYTF
V: TRBV7-2; D: NA; size: NA; J: TRBJ1-5; DNA: TGTGCCAGCAGCTTTTCTGCCGCCGGTCAGCCCCAGCATTTT; CDR3: CASSFSAAGQPQHF
V: TRBV6-2/TRBV6-3; D: TRBD1; size: NA; J: TRBJ1-1; DNA: TGTGCCAGCAGTTACCCTACCACGGACAGGCGGGAAGCTTTCTTT; CDR3: CASSYPTTDRREAFF
V: TRBV7-9; D: NA; size: NA; J: TRBJ1-1; DNA: TGTGCCAGCAGCTTAGTAAGCAGACTCATGAACACTGAAGCTTTCTTT; CDR3: CASSLVSRLMNTEAFF
V: TRBV4-1; D: NA; size: NA; J: TRBJ1-1; DNA: TGCGCCAGCAGCCATGGCGGTGCGAACACTGAAGCTTTCTTT; CDR3: CASSHGGANTEAFF